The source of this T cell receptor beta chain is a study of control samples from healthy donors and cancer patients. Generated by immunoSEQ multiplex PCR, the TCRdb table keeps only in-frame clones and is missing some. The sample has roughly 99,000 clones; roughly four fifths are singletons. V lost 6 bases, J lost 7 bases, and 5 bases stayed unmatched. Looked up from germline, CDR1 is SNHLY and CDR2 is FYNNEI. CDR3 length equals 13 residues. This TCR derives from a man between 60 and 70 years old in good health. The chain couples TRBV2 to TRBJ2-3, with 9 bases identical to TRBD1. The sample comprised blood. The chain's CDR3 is CASSPGTGNTQYF. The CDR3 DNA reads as TGTGCCAGCAGCCCCGGGACAGGGAATACGCAGTATTTT.